Shown below are 15 T cell receptor beta chains from a single sample sequenced in a study of blood T cell repertoires in COVID-19. Some clones are missing from TCRdb's copy, which holds only in-frame ones; the method was immunoSEQ multiplex PCR. Counted here are around 230,000 clones, roughly 80% occurring once; the ten biggest clones make up 2% to 3%. The sample consisted of peripheral blood. The source is a woman aged 40 to 50 with active or convalescent COVID-19.

The chain links TRBV30 to TRBJ1-4; TRBD1 aligns across 9 bases. V was clipped by 3 bases and J by 7 bases; unmatched bases: 3. Per the germline V gene, CDR1 is GTSNPN and CDR2 is SVGIG (reference sequence). There are 13 residues in the CDR3. CDR3: CAWRTGGGEKLFF. In nucleotides, the CDR3 is TGTGCCTGGAGGACAGGGGGTGGTGAAAAACTGTTTTTT.

This clone came up once. The chain carries TRBV24-1 and TRBJ2-7; 11 positions match TRBD1. The germline gives CDR1 KGHDR, CDR2 SFDVKD. Unmatched junction bases numbered 6, after V lost 4 bases and J lost 5 bases. The CDR3 covers 15 residues. The CDR3 protein is CATSDPGQGVDEQYF. DNA of the CDR3: TGTGCCACCAGTGACCCGGGACAGGGGGTCGACGAGCAGTACTTC.

This clone was detected once. V is TRBV6-2 or TRBV6-3 and J is TRBJ1-2, with D possibly TRBD1 on 6 matching bases. This CDR3 is 14 amino acids long. CDR1 and CDR2 (germline): MNHEY, SVGEGT. V lost 2 bases to trimming and J lost 4 bases, with 11 bases between them. DNA of the CDR3: TGTGCCAGCAGTTACCCGGGGGGCACCTATGGCTACACCTTC. Protein: CASSYPGGTYGYTF.

The V gene is TRBV25-1, the J gene TRBJ2-2; possibly TRBD1 for D (6 bases). Trimming shortened V by 10 bases and J by 6 bases, and 12 bases separated the two germline ends. This CDR3 is built from 12 residues. Germline CDR1 reads MGHDK; CDR2 reads SYGVNS. CDR3 bases: TGTGCCATCGGGTGGGGGCCCGGGGAGCTGTTTTTT. Its translation: CAIGWGPGELFF. Full variable domain (remainder filled in from reference TRBV25-1 and TRBJ2-2): EADIYQTPRYLVIGTGKKITLECSQTMGHDKMYWYQQDPGMELHLIHYSYGVNSTEKGDLSSESTVSRIRTEHFPLTLESARPSHTSQYLCAIGWGPGELFFGEGSRLTVL.

The rearrangement links TRBV7-3 to TRBJ2-1; 7 nucleotides line up with TRBD1. Germline V gives CDR1 SGHTA, CDR2 FQGTGA. With 5 bases clipped from V and 0 bases from J, the junction kept 10 bases outside the gene matches. This CDR3 comprises 17 residues. CDR3 sequence reads: CASSPRGSRGSYNEQFF. The CDR3 coding sequence is TGTGCCAGCAGCCCCAGGGGGAGCAGGGGCTCCTACAATGAGCAGTTCTTC.

The chain combines TRBV12-3 or TRBV12-4 with TRBJ2-2; D ambiguous. The CDR3 length is 13 residues. V was trimmed by 8 bases and J by 4 bases, leaving 11 bases between them. CDR3 DNA: TGTGCCAGCTCGCTCGCGGCCACCGGGGAGCTGTTTTTT. Translation: CASSLAATGELFF.

V gene TRBV29-1 combines with J gene TRBJ1-4; 8 bases are shared with TRBD1. Germline V gives CDR1 SQVTM, CDR2 ANQGSEA. V gave up 6 bases and J gave up 8 bases; unmatched junction bases: 11. The CDR3 length is 14 residues. CDR3 loop: CSVAPGGAGEKLFF. DNA for the CDR3: TGCAGCGTAGCACCAGGGGGCGCGGGCGAAAAACTGTTTTTT.

This chain joins TRBV24-1 and TRBJ1-1; 9 bases align to TRBD1. The CDR3 runs 17 residues. The germline V gene has CDR1 KGHDR and CDR2 SFDVKD. The J segment lost 3 bases and the V segment lost 4 bases, leaving 11 bases of the junction unmatched. CDR3 nucleotide sequence: TGTGCCACCAGTGACCTAATACGACAGGGGGTATACACTGAAGCTTTCTTT. Amino acid sequence: CATSDLIRQGVYTEAFF.

The J gene is TRBJ1-4, the V gene TRBV7-9, with 9 bases that match TRBD1. The V gene's germline CDR1 is SEHNR and CDR2 FQNEAQ (reference sequence). The V gene end was trimmed by 6 bases and the J gene end by 8 bases; junction bases not matched to a gene: 13. This CDR3 region has 16 residues. The CDR3 DNA follows: TGTGCCAGCAGTTATTCCGGGGGACAGGGCTCGGAAAAACTGTTTTTT. This sequence encodes CASSYSGGQGSEKLFF.

This clone was seen more than once but under ten times. The chain combines TRBV6-1 with TRBJ2-7, with a tentative D call TRBD2 (6 bases). Trimming shortened V by 2 bases and J by 4 bases, and 21 bases separated the two germline ends. Germline V lookup: CDR1 MNHNS, CDR2 SASEGT. The CDR3 is made up of 17 amino acids. Here the CDR3 reads CASSETPRLDYGYEQYF. The CDR3 nucleotides read TGTGCCAGCAGTGAAACACCTCGACTAGATTATGGGTACGAGCAGTACTTC.

With regard to this clone: This sample also contains other DNA sequences that code for the same CDR3. The gene calls are TRBV30 and TRBJ1-1, with D possibly matching TRBD1 (5 bases). The CDR3 contains 13 residues. V lost 1 base and J 0 bases, leaving 6 bases between the germline ends. CDR1 GTSNPN and CDR2 SVGIG come from the germline V gene (reference sequence). The CDR3 sequence: CAWSGQLNTEAFF. Here the CDR3 DNA reads TGTGCCTGGAGTGGACAGCTGAACACTGAAGCTTTCTTT.

The chain has TRBV19 and TRBJ2-7; weak D call: TRBD2 (6 bases). Trimming cost V 2 bases and J 3 bases, with 11 bases left between them. Germline CDR1 LNHDA, CDR2 SQIVND (reference sequence). The CDR3 loop spans 14 amino acids. The CDR3 region is CASSIFSGDYEQYF. CDR3 in DNA: TGTGCCAGTAGTATATTTAGCGGTGACTACGAGCAGTACTTC.

The chain combines TRBV29-1 with TRBJ1-1, with D possibly being TRBD1 (6 bases). V was cut by 1 base and J by 7 bases, with 16 bases left in between. CDR1 and CDR2 (germline): SQVTM, ANQGSEA. This CDR3 is 14 amino acids long. CDR3 residues: CSVEVPRGGREAFF. The CDR3 bases are TGCAGCGTTGAAGTCCCCCGCGGGGGGCGTGAAGCTTTCTTT.

This clone was counted a single time. The V and J genes are TRBV7-9 and TRBJ2-2; D remains unclear. Germline lookup yields CDR1 SEHNR and CDR2 FQNEAQ (reference sequence). This CDR3 has 14 amino acids. Trimming took 5 bases from V and 0 from J, leaving 7 bases between them. The CDR3: CASSLNSNTGELFF. CDR3 nucleotide sequence: TGTGCCAGCAGCCTAAATTCGAACACCGGGGAGCTGTTTTTT.

A remark on this clone: This clone may be a read error of a much larger clone one base away. CDR3 bases: TGTGCCACCAGTGAGGGGGAGACAGGGGGCCTGTCACCTAATGAAAAACTGTTTTTT. It yields the protein CATSEGETGGLSPNEKLFF. This chain uses TRBV24-1 with TRBJ1-4; 10 nucleotides line up with TRBD1. J lost 3 bases, V lost 4 bases, and 13 bases had no gene match. CDR3 length equals 19 residues. Per the germline V gene, CDR1 is KGHDR and CDR2 is SFDVKD.